Below are 18 T cell receptor beta chains sequenced from a single sample in a study of glioma-infiltrating T cells after dendritic cell vaccination. Assay used: immunoSEQ multiplex PCR; TCRdb lists only in-frame clones, some missing. The table has tens of thousands of clones, over 75% seen once; the top ten hold 2.1%. The material was blood, obtained before dendritic cell vaccination. These receptors all stem from a human donor with glioblastoma.

The rearrangement joins TRBV13 to TRBJ2-7; 8 bases are shared with TRBD2. Germline-derived CDR1 and CDR2 are PRHDT and FYEKMQ (reference sequence). The CDR3 length is 12 residues. V dropped 10 bases and J dropped 1; count of bases not matched to a gene: 3. The CDR3 DNA reads as TGTGCCACCCGGGGGGGGTCCTACGAGCAGTACGTC. This encodes CATRGGSYEQYV.

V and J are TRBV14 and TRBJ1-6; 7 nucleotides line up with TRBD1. This CDR3 contains 18 residues. Germline V gives CDR1 SGHDN, CDR2 FVKESK. J lost 7 bases, V lost 5 bases, and 17 bases had no gene match. The CDR3 DNA reads as TGTGCCAGCAGCTTAAAGGGGGCTGCGGGTGGCGAGAATTCACCCCTCCACTTT. Protein sequence: CASSLKGAAGGENSPLHF. Filled out from reference TRBV14 and TRBJ1-6, the complete variable domain reads EAGVTQFPSHSVIEKGQTVTLRCDPISGHDNLYWYRRVMGKEIKFLLHFVKESKQDESGMPNNRFLAERTGGTYSTLKVQPAELEDSGVYFCASSLKGAAGGENSPLHFGNGTRLTVT.

This chain links TRBV19 with TRBJ2-7; TRBD1 matches at 10 bases. V trimming: 3 bases; J trimming: 2 bases; junction bases outside the gene matches: 1. Germline V gives CDR1 LNHDA, CDR2 SQIVND (reference sequence). The CDR3 length is 14 residues. The CDR3 loop is CASSMTGGTYEQYF. The CDR3 DNA reads TGTGCCAGTAGTATGACAGGGGGCACCTACGAGCAGTACTTC.

The sample holds a few counts of this clone. Other DNA variants within this sample encode the same CDR3. CDR3 DNA: TGTGCCAGCTCACCCGATGTCCGGGGGAGAGACACTGAAGCTTTCTTT. The encoded protein is CASSPDVRGRDTEAFF. The chain is built from TRBV18 and TRBJ1-1; the D gene is possibly TRBD1 (5 bases). CDR1 and CDR2 from the germline V gene are KGHSH and LQKENI. The length of the CDR3 is 16 residues. The V gene lost 3 bases and the J gene lost 3 bases, with 17 bases spanning the gap. Combining the CDR3 with reference TRBV18 and TRBJ1-1 gives the whole variable domain NAGVMQNPRHLVRRRGQEARLRCSPMKGHSHVYWYRQLPEEGLKFMVYLQKENIIDESGMPKERFSAEFPKEGPSILRIQQVVRGDSAAYFCASSPDVRGRDTEAFFGQGTRLTVV.

V usage is TRBV6-6 and J usage is TRBJ2-1, with 8 bases identical to TRBD2. CDR1 and CDR2 from the germline V gene are MNHNY and SVGAGI (reference sequence). This CDR3 region has 16 residues. V dropped 5 bases and J dropped 6; count of bases not matched to a gene: 12. The DNA for the CDR3 is TGTGCCAGCAGTCCCCTTCGGGGTAGCGGGACCAATGAGCAGTTCTTC. As protein: CASSPLRGSGTNEQFF.

The genes are TRBV19 and TRBJ1-5; 8 bases are a match to TRBD1. Losses at the gene ends were 9 bases for V and 4 bases for J; bases not matched to a gene: 5. The V gene's germline CDR1 is LNHDA and CDR2 SQIVND (reference sequence). This CDR3 contains 13 residues. The CDR3 is CASSDRDNQPQHF. Here the CDR3 DNA reads TGTGCCAGCTCGGACAGGGATAATCAGCCCCAGCATTTT.

CDR3 coding DNA: TGTGCCAGCAGCTTAGGGACTAGCGGGAGTTGGGAGCAGTACGTC. Translation: CASSLGTSGSWEQYV. This rearrangement joins TRBV11-2 to TRBJ2-7, with TRBD2 matching over 13 bases. This CDR3 is built from 15 residues. Germline trimming cut 1 base from V and 7 bases from J; bases unmatched to any gene: 4. Germline values: CDR1 SGHAT, CDR2 FQNNGV.

This clone was recorded a few times. J is TRBJ1-2 and V is TRBV19; no clear D gene. V lost 3 bases and J lost 1, with 3 bases in between. Germline lookup yields CDR1 LNHDA and CDR2 SQIVND (reference sequence). The CDR3 is made up of 12 amino acids. The CDR3 is CASSILNYGYTF. The CDR3 DNA sequence: TGTGCCAGTAGTATTCTTAACTATGGCTACACCTTC.

This rearrangement joins TRBV27 to TRBJ1-6; D remains unclear. Between the trimmed V and J ends, which lost 5 bases and 7 bases, there was a span of 9 bases. The CDR3 is 13 amino acids. CDR1 MNHEY and CDR2 SMNVEV come from the germline V gene (reference sequence). The CDR3 here is CASSRYGNSPLHF. In nucleotides, the CDR3 is TGTGCCAGCAGTCGGTACGGGAATTCACCCCTCCACTTT.

The V and J genes are TRBV4-2 and TRBJ1-1; 7 nucleotides line up with TRBD1. There are 15 residues in the CDR3. CDR1 and CDR2 from the germline V gene are LGHNA and YNFKEQ. The V gene end was trimmed by 1 base and the J gene end by 3 bases; junction bases not matched to a gene: 5. The CDR3 protein is CASSQVLGQDTEAFF. The CDR3 DNA follows: TGTGCCAGCAGCCAAGTGCTCGGACAGGACACTGAAGCTTTCTTT.

The chain couples TRBV5-1 to TRBJ2-1; 7 nucleotides agree with TRBD1. Germline lookup yields CDR1 SGHRS and CDR2 YFSETQ. CDR3 length: 16 residues. The V gene end was trimmed by 5 bases and the J gene end by 2 bases; junction bases not matched to a gene: 10. CDR3 nucleotide sequence: TGCGCCAGCAGTCTTGTTCCGGGACAGACCTACAATGAGCAGTTCTTC. Its translation is CASSLVPGQTYNEQFF.

The chain has TRBV18 and TRBJ1-3; 8 nucleotides align to TRBD1. J gave up 0 bases and V 0 bases, and 7 bases lay outside the gene matches. Per the germline V gene, CDR1 is KGHSH and CDR2 is LQKENI. The CDR3 spans 18 residues. CDR3 bases: TGTGCCAGCTCACCACCTTGGGACAGGTCCTCCTCTGGAAACACCATATATTTT. Translation: CASSPPWDRSSSGNTIYF.

This rearrangement joins TRBV19 to TRBJ2-5; TRBD2 agrees at 13 bases. The V segment lost 4 bases and the J segment 5 bases; nucleotides outside the gene matches: 10. CDR3 length: 17 residues. Germline assignment: CDR1 LNHDA and CDR2 SQIVND (reference sequence). CDR3 loop: CASSTSWGLAGWETQYF. The CDR3 DNA is TGTGCCAGTAGTACCTCCTGGGGACTAGCGGGGTGGGAGACCCAGTACTTC.

In its sample, this clone was seen a few times. The J gene is TRBJ1-5, the V gene TRBV6-6; TRBD1 aligns across 10 bases. Germline assignment: CDR1 MNHNY and CDR2 SVGAGI (reference sequence). The CDR3 covers 15 residues. J was trimmed by 3 bases and V by 8 bases; bases with no gene match: 7. The CDR3 DNA follows: TGTGCCAGCTTACCGACAGGGGGCAACAATCAGCCCCAGCATTTT. Encoded protein: CASLPTGGNNQPQHF.

The rearrangement uses TRBV6-5 and TRBJ2-7; 7 bases map to TRBD1. CDR3 length: 14 amino acids. V shed 7 bases and J 6 bases; nucleotides not matched to a gene: 12. The germline V gene has CDR1 MNHEY and CDR2 SVGAGI. This CDR3 is CASTTGQRLGEQYF. Here the CDR3 DNA reads TGTGCCAGCACCACGGGACAGCGGTTGGGCGAGCAGTACTTC.

The chain employs TRBV27 and TRBJ1-5; TRBD1 agrees at 9 bases. V was pared by 2 bases and J by 7 bases, with 6 bases of the junction left unmatched. The CDR3 runs to 15 residues. Germline-derived CDR1 and CDR2 are MNHEY and SMNVEV (reference sequence). CDR3 amino acids: CASSLRDRVGQPQHF. The CDR3 coding sequence is TGTGCCAGCAGTTTACGGGACAGGGTAGGGCAGCCCCAGCATTTT.

The V call is TRBV25-1, the J call TRBJ1-3; D not resolved. Trimming pared 6 bases from V and 0 bases from J, leaving 9 bases between. Germline values: CDR1 MGHDK, CDR2 SYGVNS. CDR3 length equals 14 residues. As DNA, the CDR3 is TGTGCCAGCAGAAGAGGAAGCTCTGGAAACACCATATATTTT. Translated, it gives CASRRGSSGNTIYF.

The chain is built from TRBV9 and TRBJ2-1; possible D gene TRBD1, 6 bases. The CDR3 length is 15 residues. With 4 bases removed from V and 7 bases from J, the gap between germline ends came to 18 bases. The germline gives CDR1 SGDLS, CDR2 YYNGEE. The CDR3 is CASSTRDTLGNEQFF. For the CDR3, the DNA is TGTGCCAGCAGCACCAGGGACACTCTAGGGAATGAGCAGTTCTTC.